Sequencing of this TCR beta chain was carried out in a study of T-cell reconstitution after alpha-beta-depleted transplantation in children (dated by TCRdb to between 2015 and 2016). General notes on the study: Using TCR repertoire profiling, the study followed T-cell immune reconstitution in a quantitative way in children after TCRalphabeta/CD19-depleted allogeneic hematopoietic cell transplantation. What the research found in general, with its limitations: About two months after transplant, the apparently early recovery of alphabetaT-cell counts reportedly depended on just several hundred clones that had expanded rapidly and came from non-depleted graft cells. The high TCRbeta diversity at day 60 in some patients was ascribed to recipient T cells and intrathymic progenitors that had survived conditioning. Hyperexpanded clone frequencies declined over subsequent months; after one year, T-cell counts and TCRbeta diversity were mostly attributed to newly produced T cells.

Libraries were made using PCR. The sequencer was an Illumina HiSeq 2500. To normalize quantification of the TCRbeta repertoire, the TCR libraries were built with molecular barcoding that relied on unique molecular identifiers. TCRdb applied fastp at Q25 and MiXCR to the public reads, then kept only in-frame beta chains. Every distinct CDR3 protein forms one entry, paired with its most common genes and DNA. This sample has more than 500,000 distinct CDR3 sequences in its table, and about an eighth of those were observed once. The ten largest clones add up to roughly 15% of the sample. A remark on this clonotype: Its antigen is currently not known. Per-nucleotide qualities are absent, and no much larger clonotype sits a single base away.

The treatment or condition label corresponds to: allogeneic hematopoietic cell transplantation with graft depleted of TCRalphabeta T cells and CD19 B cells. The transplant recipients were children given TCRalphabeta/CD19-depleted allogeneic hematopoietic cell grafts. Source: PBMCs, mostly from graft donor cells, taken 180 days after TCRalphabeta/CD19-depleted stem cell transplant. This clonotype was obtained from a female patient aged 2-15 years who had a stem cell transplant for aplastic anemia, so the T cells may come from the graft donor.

CDR3 region: CSATLNSGSRDTQYF. The DNA sequence is TGCAGTGCTACCTTGAATAGCGGGAGTAGAGATACGCAGTATTTT. Here the chain combines TRBV20-1 and TRBJ2-3; 9 central nucleotides agree with TRBD2. Including cysteine and phenylalanine, the CDR3 has 15 amino acids. Only the CDR3 DNA is retained, 45 bases long and in frame from the first base. Compared with germline, V lacks 4 bases and J lacks 5 bases; bases without a gene match: 10. The germline V gene (reference sequence) gives CDR1 as DFQATT and CDR2 as SNEGSKA.